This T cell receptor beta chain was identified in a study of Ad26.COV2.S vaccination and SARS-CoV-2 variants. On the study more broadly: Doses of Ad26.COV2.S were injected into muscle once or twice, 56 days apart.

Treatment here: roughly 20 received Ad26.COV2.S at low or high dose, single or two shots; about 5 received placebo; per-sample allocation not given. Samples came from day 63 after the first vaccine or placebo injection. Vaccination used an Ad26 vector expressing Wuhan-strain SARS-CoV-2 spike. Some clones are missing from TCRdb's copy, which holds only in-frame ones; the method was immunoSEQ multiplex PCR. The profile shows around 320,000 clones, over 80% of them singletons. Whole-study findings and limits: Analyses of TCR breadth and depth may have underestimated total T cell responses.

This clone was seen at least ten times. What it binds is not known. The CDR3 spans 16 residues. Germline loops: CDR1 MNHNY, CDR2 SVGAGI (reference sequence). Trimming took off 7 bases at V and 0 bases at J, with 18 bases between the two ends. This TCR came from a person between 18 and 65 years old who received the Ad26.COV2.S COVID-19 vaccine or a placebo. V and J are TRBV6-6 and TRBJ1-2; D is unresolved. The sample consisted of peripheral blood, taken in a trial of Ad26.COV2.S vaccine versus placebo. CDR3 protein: CASIGPSTLPNYGYTF. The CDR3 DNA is TGTGCCAGCATTGGCCCATCAACATTACCTAACTATGGCTACACCTTC.